These 30 T cell receptor beta chains were all obtained from the same sample, sequenced in a study of tumor-infiltrating lymphocytes in glioblastoma multiforme. TCRB libraries came from RNA via three nested multiplex PCR rounds. TCRdb re-called the multiplex PCR reads with MiXCR, one entry per CDR3 protein. The sample has 7,000 to 9,500 distinct CDR3 sequences, roughly 69% seen once. Sequencing was carried out using brain tumor tissue. The source of these receptors is a male donor with glioblastoma.

The J gene is TRBJ2-1, the V gene TRBV20-1; 14 nucleotides align to TRBD2. There are 18 residues in the CDR3. Germline lookup yields CDR1 DFQATT and CDR2 SNEGSKA (reference sequence). The V segment lost 6 bases and the J segment 2 bases; nucleotides outside the gene matches: 12. CDR3 in DNA: TGCAGTGCGGCCACAAGGGGACTAGCGGGGGTCCCCTACAATGAGCAGTTCTTC. Translated, it gives CSAATRGLAGVPYNEQFF.

The CDR3 reads CASSLKLAGAVDTQYF. DNA of the CDR3: TGTGCCAGCAGCTTAAAACTAGCGGGAGCGGTAGATACGCAGTATTTT. The rearrangement uses TRBV11-2 and TRBJ2-3; 11 nucleotides line up with TRBD2. Germline V gene sequence: CDR1 SGHAT, CDR2 FQNNGV. V shed 2 bases and J 5 bases; nucleotides not matched to a gene: 6. The CDR3 runs 16 residues. The variable domain in full, with the rest retrieved from reference TRBV11-2 and TRBJ2-3, is EAGVAQSPRYKIIEKRQSVAFWCNPISGHATLYWYQQILGQGPKLLIQFQNNGVVDDSQLPKDRFSAERLKGVDSTLKIQPAKLEDSAVYLCASSLKLAGAVDTQYFGPGTRLTVL.

The chain recombines TRBV11-2 with TRBJ2-1; no definite D call. Deletions cut 2 bases from V and 9 bases from J, with 8 bases between. The CDR3 is 12 amino acids. The germline V gene has CDR1 SGHAT and CDR2 FQNNGV. CDR3: CASSLRIGEQFF. Written as DNA, the CDR3 is TGTGCCAGCAGCTTAAGGATCGGTGAGCAGTTCTTC.

As DNA, the CDR3 is TGCAGTGCTACCGGGACTCAGGGGGCAGATACGCAGTATTTT. Its protein is CSATGTQGADTQYF. This rearrangement joins TRBV20-1 to TRBJ2-3, with a tentative D call TRBD1 (7 bases). CDR1 is DFQATT and CDR2 is SNEGSKA in the germline V gene (reference sequence). The CDR3 consists of 14 residues. The germline V and J ends were trimmed by 4 bases and 4 bases, with 15 bases remaining between them.

As regards this clonotype: This may come from a read error, since a much larger clone is one base off. V usage is TRBV29-1 and J usage is TRBJ2-1, with D unclear. Germline CDR1 is SQVTM and CDR2 is ANQGSEA. Trimming pared 7 bases from V and 6 bases from J, leaving 22 bases between. The CDR3 covers 15 residues. The CDR3: CSELTLSATCNEQFF. DNA of the CDR3: TGCAGCGAATTAACTCTCTCAGCCACCTGCAATGAGCAGTTCTTC.

This clonotype has just one count. The V gene is TRBV4-3, the J gene TRBJ2-1, with a weak D call TRBD2 (6 bases). The CDR3 loop spans 17 amino acids. V lost 3 bases and J lost 3, with 18 bases in between. Germline V gives CDR1 LGHNA, CDR2 YSLEER. The CDR3 spells CASSQDTTGGFYNEQFF. CDR3 DNA: TGCGCCAGCAGCCAGGATACGACTGGAGGGTTCTACAATGAGCAGTTCTTC.

The rearrangement links TRBV12-3 or TRBV12-4 to TRBJ2-7, with D possibly matching TRBD2 (5 bases). V lost 6 bases and J lost 1, with 7 bases in between. This CDR3 region has 12 residues. The CDR3 loop reads CASRAESYEQYF. CDR3 nucleotide sequence: TGTGCCAGCAGAGCGGAGTCCTACGAGCAGTACTTC.

This clonotype has only a few counts. This rearrangement joins TRBV29-1 to TRBJ2-7; a possible D gene is TRBD2 (6 bases). CDR1 is SQVTM and CDR2 is ANQGSEA in the germline V gene. CDR3 size: 16 residues. Trimming took off 0 bases at V and 7 bases at J, with 22 bases between the two ends. CDR3 protein: CSVEEAGNQPSREQYF. The CDR3 region has the DNA TGCAGCGTTGAAGAGGCGGGAAATCAGCCGTCCCGTGAGCAGTACTTC.

The chain recombines TRBV20-1 with TRBJ2-1, with 11 bases aligning to TRBD2. V was clipped by 2 bases and J by 7 bases; unmatched bases: 13. The germline gives CDR1 DFQATT, CDR2 SNEGSKA (reference sequence). This CDR3 region has 17 residues. The CDR3 coding sequence is TGCAGTGCTAGAAAACTAACGACTAGCGGGATAAAGAATGAGCAGTTCTTC. It specifies CSARKLTTSGIKNEQFF.

This clonotype has a count of ten or more. This chain connects TRBV20-1 to TRBJ1-1, with a possible D match to TRBD1 (5 bases). This CDR3 comprises 13 residues. CDR1 and CDR2 (germline): DFQATT, SNEGSKA (reference sequence). V lost 8 bases and J 4 bases, leaving 17 bases between the germline ends. The CDR3 protein is CSSPRGEGTEAFF. The CDR3 DNA reads TGCAGTTCTCCCCGGGGGGAAGGCACTGAAGCTTTCTTT.

This chain joins TRBV11-2 and TRBJ2-1; D remains ambiguous. Germline lookup yields CDR1 SGHAT and CDR2 FQNNGV. This CDR3 spans 13 amino acids. CDR3 protein: CAGSFDSGNEQFF. CDR3 in DNA: TGTGCTGGCAGCTTCGATAGTGGGAATGAGCAGTTCTTC.

Concerning this clonotype itself: The junction differs from germline at one of its ends, possibly a read error. This chain joins TRBV11-2 and TRBJ2-5; 7 bases are a match to TRBD2. CDR3 length: 15 amino acids. The germline V gene has CDR1 SGHAT and CDR2 FQNNGV. CDR3 sequence: CASSFSGTNKGTQYF. The CDR3 nucleotides read TGTGCCAGTAGCTTCAGCGGGACCAACAAAGGAACCCAGTACTTC.

CDR3 DNA sequence: TGTGCCAGCAGCCGGGGACAGGGGAACACCGGGGAGCTGTTTTTT. Translating it yields CASSRGQGNTGELFF. This chain connects TRBV5-4 to TRBJ2-2, with 9 bases lining up with TRBD1. The CDR3 sequence is 15 residues long. Germline values: CDR1 SGHNT, CDR2 YYREEE (reference sequence). The J segment lost 1 base and the V segment lost 4 bases, leaving 2 bases of the junction unmatched.

The chain employs TRBV6-1 and TRBJ2-1; D remains unclear. Germline values: CDR1 MNHNS, CDR2 SASEGT. This CDR3 comprises 13 residues. Trimming stripped 9 bases from V and 6 bases from J, with 15 bases between. Written as DNA, the CDR3 is TGTGCCAGTCTGCTTCGGGTAGGCAATGAGCAGTTCTTC. Its translation is CASLLRVGNEQFF.

Remarks on this clonotype: It is likely a read error, because the conserved phenylalanine at the end of the CDR3 is missing. J is TRBJ2-7 and V is TRBV29-1; tentatively, D is TRBD1 (5 bases). CDR3 length: 13 residues. The germline CDR1 and CDR2 sequences are SQVTM and ANQGSEA. With 3 bases removed from V and 0 bases from J, the gap between germline ends came to 9 bases. This chain's CDR3 is CSVDDQGSYEQYS. DNA for the CDR3: TGCAGCGTTGATGACCAGGGCTCCTACGAGCAGTACTCC.

In nucleotides, the CDR3 is TGTGCCAGCAGTCACCCGGGAATCGCTACTTCTGGAAACACCATATATTTT. It codes for CASSHPGIATSGNTIYF. The chain uses TRBV6-1 and TRBJ1-3; D uncertain. V was shortened by 5 bases and J by 1 base, with 18 bases between the two germline ends. The germline gives CDR1 MNHNS, CDR2 SASEGT. The CDR3 has 17 amino acids.

A remark on this clonotype: The CDR3 carries no conserved terminal phenylalanine or tryptophan, so it likely arises from a read error. The chain has TRBV20-1 and TRBJ2-3; D is tentatively TRBD1 or TRBD2 (5 bases each). V was clipped by 6 bases and J by 7 bases, with 23 bases between them. The CDR3 covers 15 residues. Looked up from germline, CDR1 is DFQATT and CDR2 is SNEGSKA (reference sequence). CDR3 in amino acids: CSAIRTGTTLNTQYS. Written as DNA, the CDR3 is TGCAGTGCCATACGGACGGGGACGACCCTTAATACGCAGTATTCT.

This clonotype was observed a single time. The genes are TRBV29-1 and TRBJ2-3, with TRBD1 identical over 10 bases. The CDR3 is made up of 15 amino acids. J was trimmed by 1 base and V by 3 bases; bases with no gene match: 4. The V gene's germline CDR1 is SQVTM and CDR2 ANQGSEA. The CDR3 sequence is CSVDGTGEGTDTQYF. In DNA form, the CDR3 reads TGCAGCGTTGATGGGACAGGGGAAGGCACAGATACGCAGTATTTT.

A word on this clonotype: The junction differs from germline at one of its ends, possibly a read error. The CDR3 region has the DNA TGTGCCAGCGGCTTAGATGGATCCACTGAAGCTTTCTTT. Translating it yields CASGLDGSTEAFF. The chain carries TRBV11-3 and TRBJ1-1; the D is unclear. The germline V gene encodes CDR1 SGHNT and CDR2 YENEEA. There are 13 residues in the CDR3.

This clonotype has a count of ten or more. V and J are TRBV7-9 and TRBJ1-1, with TRBD1 as a possible D gene (5 bases). The CDR3 is 13 residues long. V lost 8 bases, J lost 3 bases, and 13 bases lay in between. The V gene's germline CDR1 is SEHNR and CDR2 FQNEAQ (reference sequence). The CDR3 DNA is TGTGCCAGCGATACAGCGGGGGACACTGAAGCTTTCTTT. This codes for CASDTAGDTEAFF.

About this clonotype itself: No conserved phenylalanine or tryptophan is present at the end of the CDR3, so a read error is the likely explanation. The limits of the CDR3 on the DNA are not certain, so only TCRdb's listed CDR3 is given. The V call is TRBV11-2, the J call TRBJ2-2; TRBD2 is the table's D call, not checked against the DNA. The CDR3 adds up to 20 amino acids, both ends counted. Per germline, CDR1 SGHAT and CDR2 FQNNGV. CDR3 sequence reads: CASTPSFGQGLAVNTGELYL.

This clonotype was seen only once. The conserved final phenylalanine or tryptophan is absent from the CDR3, which likely points to a read error. The chain uses TRBV11-2 and TRBJ2-7; possibly TRBD1 for D (6 bases). Germline CDR1 and CDR2: SGHAT and FQNNGV. The CDR3 is made up of 15 amino acids. Trimming stripped 5 bases from V and 7 bases from J, with 21 bases between. The CDR3 region has the DNA TGTGCCAGCAGCCGGCTAACGGGACACTCTTATGAGCAGTACCTC. Translating gives CASSRLTGHSYEQYL.

This sequence joins TRBV11-2 and TRBJ2-2; 7 bases match TRBD2. CDR1 is SGHAT, CDR2 FQNNGV, per germline. This CDR3 has 20 residues. V dropped 10 bases and J dropped 9; count of bases not matched to a gene: 32. CDR3 loop: CAITPSFGQGLAVNTRELFF. CDR3 sequence (DNA): TGTGCCATCACCCCCTCATTCGGCCAAGGGCTAGCGGTAAACACTAGGGAGCTGTTTTTT.

The chain has TRBV4-1 and TRBJ1-5, with a weak D call TRBD1 (6 bases). CDR3 size: 16 residues. CDR1 is MGHRA and CDR2 is YSYEKL in the germline V gene. V dropped 4 bases and J dropped 2 bases, with 15 bases sitting between them. CDR3 amino acids: CASSLTPGAGNQPQHF. As DNA, the CDR3 is TGCGCCAGCAGCCTCACCCCAGGGGCGGGCAATCAGCCCCAGCATTTT.

This clonotype showed up many times. This rearrangement joins TRBV20-1 to TRBJ1-1, with D perhaps TRBD1 (6 bases). Trimming stripped 0 bases from V and 5 bases from J, with 13 bases between. The V gene's germline CDR1 is DFQATT and CDR2 SNEGSKA (reference sequence). The CDR3 is made up of 14 amino acids. CDR3 DNA sequence: TGCAGTGCTAGAGACAGGGGATCGGGGACTGAAGCTTTCTTT. Translation: CSARDRGSGTEAFF.

Regarding this clonotype: A much larger clonotype is one base distant, so this may be a read error. Because it lacks the conserved phenylalanine or tryptophan at the end, this CDR3 is likely a read error. This chain connects TRBV10-3 to TRBJ1-2, with D tentatively TRBD1 (6 bases). This CDR3 has 16 amino acids. Deletions cut 3 bases from V and 3 bases from J, with 17 bases between. Germline values: CDR1 ENHRY, CDR2 SYGVKD. The CDR3 DNA follows: TGTGCCATCAGTGATCCCGCCAGGGGAGAGGACTATGGCTACACCGTC. Protein sequence: CAISDPARGEDYGYTV.

The V gene is TRBV6-6, the J gene TRBJ1-2; D is unclear. CDR1 MNHNY and CDR2 SVGAGI come from the germline V gene (reference sequence). V lost 7 bases and J lost 0, with 12 bases in between. This CDR3 spans 14 amino acids. CDR3 sequence (DNA): TGTGCCAGCACCGGGGAGGCCACTAACTATGGCTACACCTTC. Protein sequence: CASTGEATNYGYTF.

Note on this clonotype: An end of the junction differs from the germline gene, which may be a read error. The CDR3 DNA is TGCGCCAGCCAAAACCTGGCGTCTGGGGTTCCACCCCTCCGCTTT. It translates to CASQNLASGVPPLRF. V gene TRBV4-1 combines with J gene TRBJ1-6; D not resolved. Germline CDR1 MGHRA, CDR2 YSYEKL. This CDR3 has 15 residues.

About this clonotype itself: This CDR3 is missing its conserved last phenylalanine or tryptophan, likely due to a read error. The DNA is omitted, as the CDR3 cannot be located on it reliably, and the CDR3 follows TCRdb's listing. The genes are TRBV11-2 and TRBJ2-5; TRBD2 is the table's D call, not checked against the DNA. CDR1 SGHAT and CDR2 FQNNGV come from the germline V gene. The length of the CDR3 is 15 amino acids, counting both ends. CDR3 loop: CASSFSGTGKGTHYI.

The genes are TRBV20-1 and TRBJ2-7; TRBD1 is a possible D gene (6 bases). CDR1 is DFQATT, CDR2 SNEGSKA, per germline (reference sequence). The germline V and J ends were trimmed by 6 bases and 1 base, with 13 bases remaining between them. The CDR3 sequence is 13 residues long. The CDR3 region is CSARPGQSYEQYF. The CDR3, as DNA: TGCAGTGCCCGTCCGGGACAATCCTACGAGCAGTACTTC.